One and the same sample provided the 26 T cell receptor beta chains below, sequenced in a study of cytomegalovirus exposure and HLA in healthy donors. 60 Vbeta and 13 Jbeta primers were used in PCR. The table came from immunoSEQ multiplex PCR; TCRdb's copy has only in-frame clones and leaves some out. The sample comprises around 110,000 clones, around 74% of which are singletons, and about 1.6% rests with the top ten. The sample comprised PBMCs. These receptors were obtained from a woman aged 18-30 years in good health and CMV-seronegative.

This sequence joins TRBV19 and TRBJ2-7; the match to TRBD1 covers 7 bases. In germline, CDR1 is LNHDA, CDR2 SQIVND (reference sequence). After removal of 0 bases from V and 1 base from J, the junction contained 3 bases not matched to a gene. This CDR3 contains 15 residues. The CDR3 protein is CASSIDRDRSYEQYF. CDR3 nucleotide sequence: TGTGCCAGTAGTATAGACCGGGACAGATCCTACGAGCAGTACTTC.

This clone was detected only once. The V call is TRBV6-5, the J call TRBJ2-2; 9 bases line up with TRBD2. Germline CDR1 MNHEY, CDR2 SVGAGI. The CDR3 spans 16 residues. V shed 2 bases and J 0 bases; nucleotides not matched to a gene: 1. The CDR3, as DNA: TGTGCCAGCAGTTACCTAGCGGGGTCGAACACCGGGGAGCTGTTTTTT. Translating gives CASSYLAGSNTGELFF.

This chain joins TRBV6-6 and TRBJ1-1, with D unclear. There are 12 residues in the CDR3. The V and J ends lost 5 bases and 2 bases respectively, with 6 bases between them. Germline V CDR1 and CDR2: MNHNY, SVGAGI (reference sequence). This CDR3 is CASSRENTEAFF. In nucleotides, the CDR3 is TGTGCCAGCAGTCGAGAAAACACTGAAGCTTTCTTT.

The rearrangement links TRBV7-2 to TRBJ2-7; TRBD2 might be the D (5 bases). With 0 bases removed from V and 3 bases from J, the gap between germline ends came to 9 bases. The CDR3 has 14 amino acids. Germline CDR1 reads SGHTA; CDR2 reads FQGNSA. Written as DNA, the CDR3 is TGTGCCAGCAGCTTAGCGCGGACTGACTACGAGCAGTACTTC. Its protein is CASSLARTDYEQYF. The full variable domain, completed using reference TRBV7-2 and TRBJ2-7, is GAGVSQSPSNKVTEKGKDVELRCDPISGHTALYWYRQSLGQGLEFLIYFQGNSAPDKSGLPSDRFSAERTGGSVSTLTIQRTQQEDSAVYLCASSLARTDYEQYFGPGTRLTVT.

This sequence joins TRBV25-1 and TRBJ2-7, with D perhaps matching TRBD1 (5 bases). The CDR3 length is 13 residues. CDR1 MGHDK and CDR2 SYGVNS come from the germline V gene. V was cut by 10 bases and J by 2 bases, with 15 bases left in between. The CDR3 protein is CATQGVGTYEQYF. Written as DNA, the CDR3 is TGTGCCACCCAAGGGGTTGGGACCTACGAGCAGTACTTC.

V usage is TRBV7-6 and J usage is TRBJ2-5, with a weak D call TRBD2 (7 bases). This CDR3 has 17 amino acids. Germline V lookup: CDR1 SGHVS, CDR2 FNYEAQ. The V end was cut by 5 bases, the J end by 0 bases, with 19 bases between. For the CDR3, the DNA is TGTGCCAGCAGCACCCTGGCGGGGGCCTCCTACCAAGAGACCCAGTACTTC. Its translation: CASSTLAGASYQETQYF.

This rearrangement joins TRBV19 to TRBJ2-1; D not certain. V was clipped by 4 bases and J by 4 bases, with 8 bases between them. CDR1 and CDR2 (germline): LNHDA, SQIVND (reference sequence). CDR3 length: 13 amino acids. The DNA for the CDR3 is TGTGCCAGTAGTAGAACTTCATACAATGAGCAGTTCTTC. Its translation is CASSRTSYNEQFF. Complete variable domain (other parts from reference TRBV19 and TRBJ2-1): DGGITQSPKYLFRKEGQNVTLSCEQNLNHDAMYWYRQDPGQGLRLIYYSQIVNDFQKGDIAEGYSVSREKKESFPLTVTSAQKNPTAFYLCASSRTSYNEQFFGPGTRLTVL.

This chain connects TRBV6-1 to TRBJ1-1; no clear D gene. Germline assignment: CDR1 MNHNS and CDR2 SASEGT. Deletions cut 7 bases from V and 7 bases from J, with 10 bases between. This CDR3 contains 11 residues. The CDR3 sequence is CASKVALEAFF. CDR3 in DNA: TGTGCCAGCAAGGTAGCCCTTGAAGCTTTCTTT.

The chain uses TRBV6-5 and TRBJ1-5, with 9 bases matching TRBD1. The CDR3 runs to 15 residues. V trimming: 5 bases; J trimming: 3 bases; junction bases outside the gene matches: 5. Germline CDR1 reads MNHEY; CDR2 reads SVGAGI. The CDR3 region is CASSATGGNNQPQHF. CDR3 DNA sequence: TGTGCCAGCAGTGCGACAGGGGGAAACAATCAGCCCCAGCATTTT.

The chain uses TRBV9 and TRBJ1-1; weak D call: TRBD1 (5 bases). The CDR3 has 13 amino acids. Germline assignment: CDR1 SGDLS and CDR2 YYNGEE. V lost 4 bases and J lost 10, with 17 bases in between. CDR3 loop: CASSLGTSSSAFF. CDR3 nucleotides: TGTGCCAGCAGCTTAGGGACCTCTAGCTCAGCTTTCTTT.

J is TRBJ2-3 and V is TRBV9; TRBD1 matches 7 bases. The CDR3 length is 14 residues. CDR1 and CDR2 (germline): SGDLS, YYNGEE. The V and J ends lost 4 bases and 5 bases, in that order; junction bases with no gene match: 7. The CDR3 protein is CASSPSSGGDTQYF. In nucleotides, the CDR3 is TGTGCCAGCAGCCCCTCTTCAGGGGGAGATACGCAGTATTTT.

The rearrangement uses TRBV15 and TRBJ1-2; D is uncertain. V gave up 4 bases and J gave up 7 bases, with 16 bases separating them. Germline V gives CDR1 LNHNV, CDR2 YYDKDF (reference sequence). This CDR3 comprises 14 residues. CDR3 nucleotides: TGTGCCACCAGCACCCGGTCGCGTAACGGTGGCTACACCTTC. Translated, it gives CATSTRSRNGGYTF.

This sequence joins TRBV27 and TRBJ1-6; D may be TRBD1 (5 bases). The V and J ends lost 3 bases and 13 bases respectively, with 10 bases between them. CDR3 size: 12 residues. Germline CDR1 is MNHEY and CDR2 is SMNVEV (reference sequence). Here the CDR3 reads CASSLTQGPLHF. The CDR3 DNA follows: TGTGCCAGCAGTTTGACGCAGGGCCCCCTCCACTTT.

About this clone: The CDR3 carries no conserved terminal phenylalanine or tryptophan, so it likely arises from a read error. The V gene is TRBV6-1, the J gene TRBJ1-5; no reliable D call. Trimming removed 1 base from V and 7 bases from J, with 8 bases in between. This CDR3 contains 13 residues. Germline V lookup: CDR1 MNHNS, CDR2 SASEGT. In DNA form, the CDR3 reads TGTGCCAGCAGTGAAGGTTTGGGCCAGCCCCAGCATGTT. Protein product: CASSEGLGQPQHV.

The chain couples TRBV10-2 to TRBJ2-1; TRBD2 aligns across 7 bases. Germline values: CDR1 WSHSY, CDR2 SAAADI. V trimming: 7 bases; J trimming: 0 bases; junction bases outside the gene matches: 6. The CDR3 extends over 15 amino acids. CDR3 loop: CASTTGGSSYNEQFF. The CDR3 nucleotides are TGCGCCAGCACCACCGGCGGGAGCTCCTACAATGAGCAGTTCTTC.

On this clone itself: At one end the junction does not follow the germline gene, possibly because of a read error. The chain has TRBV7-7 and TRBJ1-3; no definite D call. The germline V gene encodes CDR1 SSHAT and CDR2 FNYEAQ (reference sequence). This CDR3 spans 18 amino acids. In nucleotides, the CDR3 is TGTGCTAGCAGCTTCCCCTGCCCTCAGGTTCGCTCTGGAAACACCATATATTTT. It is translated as CASSFPCPQVRSGNTIYF. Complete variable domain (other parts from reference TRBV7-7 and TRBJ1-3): GAGVSQSPRYKVTKRGQDVTLRCDPISSHATLYWYQQALGQGPEFLTYFNYEAQPDKSGLPSDRFSAERPEGSISTLTIQRTEQRDSAMYRCASSFPCPQVRSGNTIYFGEGSWLTVV.

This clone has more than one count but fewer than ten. The CDR3 DNA follows: TGTGCCAGCAGCTCAACCGGACTAGCGGGGACCACAGATACGCAGTATTTT. Translating it yields CASSSTGLAGTTDTQYF. The J gene is TRBJ2-3, the V gene TRBV25-1, with TRBD2 matching 12 bases. Per germline, CDR1 MGHDK and CDR2 SYGVNS. Trimming at V came to 6 bases and at J to 2 bases, leaving 9 bases not matched to a gene. CDR3 length equals 17 residues.

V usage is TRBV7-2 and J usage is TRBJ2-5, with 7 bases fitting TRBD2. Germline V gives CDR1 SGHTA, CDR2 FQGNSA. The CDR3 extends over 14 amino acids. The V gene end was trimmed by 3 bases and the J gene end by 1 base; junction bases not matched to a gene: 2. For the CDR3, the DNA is TGTGCCAGCAGCTTTTGGGGGGGCCAAGAGACCCAGTACTTC. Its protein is CASSFWGGQETQYF.

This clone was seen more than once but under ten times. CDR3 loop: CASSWMTGKRNTIYF. DNA of the CDR3: TGTGCCAGCAGCTGGATGACAGGGAAGAGAAACACCATATATTTT. The chain carries TRBV7-9 and TRBJ1-3, with TRBD1 matching 7 bases. This CDR3 is built from 15 residues. CDR1 and CDR2 (germline): SEHNR, FQNEAQ (reference sequence). V trimming: 4 bases; J trimming: 5 bases; junction bases outside the gene matches: 8.

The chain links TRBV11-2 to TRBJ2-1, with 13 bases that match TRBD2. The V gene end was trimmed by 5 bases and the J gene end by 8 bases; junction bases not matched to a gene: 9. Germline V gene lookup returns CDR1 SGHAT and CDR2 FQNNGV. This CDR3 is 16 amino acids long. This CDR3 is CASSPWTSGGFHEQFF. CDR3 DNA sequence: TGTGCCAGCAGCCCCTGGACTAGCGGGGGATTTCATGAGCAGTTCTTC.

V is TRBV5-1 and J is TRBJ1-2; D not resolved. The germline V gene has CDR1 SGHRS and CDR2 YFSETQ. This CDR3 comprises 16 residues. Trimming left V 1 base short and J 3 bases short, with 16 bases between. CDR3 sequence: CASSLSLGEDYYGYTF. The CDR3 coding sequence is TGCGCCAGCAGCTTGTCTCTTGGGGAGGACTACTATGGCTACACCTTC.

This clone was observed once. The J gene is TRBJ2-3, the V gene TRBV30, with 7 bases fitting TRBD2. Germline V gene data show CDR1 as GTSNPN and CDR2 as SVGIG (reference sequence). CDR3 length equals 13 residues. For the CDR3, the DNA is TGTGCTCGGGCGCTAGCGGGCACAGATACGCAGTATTTT. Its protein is CARALAGTDTQYF.

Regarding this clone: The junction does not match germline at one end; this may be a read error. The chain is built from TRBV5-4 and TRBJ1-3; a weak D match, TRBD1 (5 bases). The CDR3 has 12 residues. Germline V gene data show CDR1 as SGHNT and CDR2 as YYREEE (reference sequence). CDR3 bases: TGTGCCAGCAGCTTGCCCCGGGGACTATTACCCTTT. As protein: CASSLPRGLLPF.

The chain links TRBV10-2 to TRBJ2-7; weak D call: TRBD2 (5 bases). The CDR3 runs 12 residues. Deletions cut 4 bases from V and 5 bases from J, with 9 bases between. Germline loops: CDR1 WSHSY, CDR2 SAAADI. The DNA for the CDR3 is TGCGCCAGCAGTGCGGGGTTTGACGAGCAGTACTTC. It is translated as CASSAGFDEQYF.

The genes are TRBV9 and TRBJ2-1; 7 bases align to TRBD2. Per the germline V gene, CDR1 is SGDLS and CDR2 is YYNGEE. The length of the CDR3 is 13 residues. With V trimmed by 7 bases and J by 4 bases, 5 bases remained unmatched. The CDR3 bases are TGTGCCAGCGCGCGGGGGACGTACAATGAGCAGTTCTTC. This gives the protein CASARGTYNEQFF.

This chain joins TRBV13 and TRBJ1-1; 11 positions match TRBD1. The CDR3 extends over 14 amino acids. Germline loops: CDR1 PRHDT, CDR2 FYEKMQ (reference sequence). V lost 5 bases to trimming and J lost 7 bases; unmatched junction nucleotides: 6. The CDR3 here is CASSREDRGREAFF. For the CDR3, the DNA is TGTGCCAGCAGCCGGGAGGACAGGGGGCGTGAAGCTTTCTTT. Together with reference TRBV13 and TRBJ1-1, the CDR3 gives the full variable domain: AAGVIQSPRHLIKEKRETATLKCYPIPRHDTVYWYQQGPGQDPQFLISFYEKMQSDKGSIPDRFSAQQFSDYHSELNMSSLELGDSALYFCASSREDRGREAFFGQGTRLTVV.